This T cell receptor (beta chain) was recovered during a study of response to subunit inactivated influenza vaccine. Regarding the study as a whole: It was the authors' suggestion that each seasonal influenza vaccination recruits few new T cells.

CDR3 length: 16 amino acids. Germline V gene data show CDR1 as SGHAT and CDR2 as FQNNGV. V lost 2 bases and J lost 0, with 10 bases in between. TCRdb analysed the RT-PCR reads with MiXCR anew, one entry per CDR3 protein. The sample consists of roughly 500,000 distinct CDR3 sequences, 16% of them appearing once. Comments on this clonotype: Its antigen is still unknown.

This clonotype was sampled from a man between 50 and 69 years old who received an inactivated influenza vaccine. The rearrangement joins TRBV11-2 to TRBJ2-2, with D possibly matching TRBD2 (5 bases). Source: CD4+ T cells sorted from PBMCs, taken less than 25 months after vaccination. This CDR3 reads CASSLQAGSNTGELFF. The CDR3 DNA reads TGTGCCAGCAGCTTACAGGCGGGTTCGAACACCGGGGAGCTGTTTTTT.